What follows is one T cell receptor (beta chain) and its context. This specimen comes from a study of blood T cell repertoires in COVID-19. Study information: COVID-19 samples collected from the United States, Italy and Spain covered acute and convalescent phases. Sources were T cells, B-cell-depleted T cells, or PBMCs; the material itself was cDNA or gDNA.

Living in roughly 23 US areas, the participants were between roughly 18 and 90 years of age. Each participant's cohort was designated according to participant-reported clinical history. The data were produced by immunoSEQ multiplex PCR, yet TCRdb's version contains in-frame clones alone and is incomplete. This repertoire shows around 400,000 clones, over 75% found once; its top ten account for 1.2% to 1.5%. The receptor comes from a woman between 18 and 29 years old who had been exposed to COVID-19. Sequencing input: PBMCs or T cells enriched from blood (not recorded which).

The CDR3, as DNA: TGTGCCAGCAGCTTACCCCGGTCCGGGGAGACCCAGTACTTC. Translation gives CASSLPRSGETQYF. The rearrangement uses TRBV11-2 and TRBJ2-5; the D is unclear. Trimming left V 2 bases short and J 5 bases short, with 12 bases between. CDR1 and CDR2 (germline): SGHAT, FQNNGV. CDR3 length: 14 amino acids. The full variable domain, in which reference TRBV11-2 and TRBJ2-5 provide the parts outside the CDR3, is EAGVAQSPRYKIIEKRQSVAFWCNPISGHATLYWYQQILGQGPKLLIQFQNNGVVDDSQLPKDRFSAERLKGVDSTLKIQPAKLEDSAVYLCASSLPRSGETQYFGPGTRLLVL.